Each of the 23 T cell receptor beta chains below was sequenced from the same sample in a study of early T cells in non-severe SARS-CoV-2 infection. In TCRdb, the 5' RACE reads were re-called with MiXCR into one record per CDR3 protein. Of 90,000 to 120,000 distinct CDR3 sequences listed, roughly 12% were seen once; the top ten hold 3% to 3.5%. Material for sequencing was whole blood. The receptors originated from an adult who was a healthcare worker with PCR-confirmed SARS-CoV-2 infection or an uninfected control (not recorded which).

The J gene is TRBJ1-1, the V gene TRBV18; TRBD1 agrees at 7 bases. The CDR3 loop spans 17 amino acids. CDR1 is KGHSH and CDR2 is LQKENI in the germline V gene. V trimming: 2 bases; J trimming: 1 base; junction bases outside the gene matches: 10. CDR3 in DNA: TGTGCCAGCTCACCAACTCGACAGGGTCGGCGGAACACTGAAGCTTTCTTT. The encoded protein is CASSPTRQGRRNTEAFF.

This clonotype was seen only a few times. This rearrangement joins TRBV5-1 to TRBJ2-7, with D possibly matching TRBD1 (5 bases). Germline V gene lookup returns CDR1 SGHRS and CDR2 YFSETQ. CDR3 size: 13 residues. The germline V and J ends were trimmed by 5 bases and 1 base, with 10 bases remaining between them. The CDR3 DNA sequence: TGCGCCAGCAGTACCCAGGGTTCCTACGAGCAGTACTTC. Its protein is CASSTQGSYEQYF.

This clonotype was picked up many times. The V and J genes are TRBV20-1 and TRBJ2-5, with 14 bases lining up with TRBD2. Germline values: CDR1 DFQATT, CDR2 SNEGSKA (reference sequence). The CDR3 has 17 amino acids. J gave up 3 bases and V 1 base, and 7 bases lay outside the gene matches. This CDR3 is CSARAPGTSGRKETQYF. In DNA, the CDR3 is TGCAGTGCTAGAGCCCCAGGGACTAGCGGGAGAAAAGAGACCCAGTACTTC.

In its sample, this clonotype was seen many times. V is TRBV24-1 and J is TRBJ2-1, with 13 bases lining up with TRBD2. V shed 3 bases and J 1 base; nucleotides not matched to a gene: 5. The V gene's germline CDR1 is KGHDR and CDR2 SFDVKD. There are 18 residues in the CDR3. The CDR3 nucleotides are TGTGCCACCAGTGATGGGACTAGCGGGGTGAGATCCTACAATGAGCAGTTCTTC. Its translation: CATSDGTSGVRSYNEQFF.

This chain links TRBV18 with TRBJ1-6, with D unclear. Trimming stripped 2 bases from V and 10 bases from J, with 9 bases between. The CDR3 runs to 13 residues. Looked up from germline, CDR1 is KGHSH and CDR2 is LQKENI. The CDR3 here is CASSPVTNSPLHF. Written as DNA, the CDR3 is TGTGCCAGCTCACCAGTGACAAACTCACCCCTCCACTTT.

A few counts support this clonotype. V is TRBV29-1 and J is TRBJ1-2, with D possibly being TRBD1 (5 bases). Germline assignment: CDR1 SQVTM and CDR2 ANQGSEA. The CDR3 loop spans 12 amino acids. Trimming shortened V by 1 base and J by 4 bases, and 7 bases separated the two germline ends. Here the CDR3 reads CSVEGQSYGYTF. Written as DNA, the CDR3 is TGCAGCGTTGAAGGACAGAGCTATGGCTACACCTTC.

Notes on this clonotype: Compared with germline, one end of the junction differs, possibly owing to a read error. The chain joins TRBV7-6 to TRBJ1-4; weak D call: TRBD1 (6 bases). The CDR3 spans 14 residues. Germline loops: CDR1 SGHVS, CDR2 FNYEAQ. CDR3 nucleotides: TGTGCCATCAGCTTCGCAGGGGTGGAGGAAAAACTGTTTTTT. Encoded protein: CAISFAGVEEKLFF. Together with reference TRBV7-6 and TRBJ1-4, the CDR3 gives the full variable domain: GAGVSQSPRYKVTKRGQDVALRCDPISGHVSLYWYRQALGQGPEFLTYFNYEAQQDKSGLPNDRFSAERPEGSISTLTIQRTEQRDSAMYRCAISFAGVEEKLFFGSGTQLSVL.

The CDR3 coding sequence is TGTGCCAGCAGCTTAGGCTCTTCACCCCTCCACTTT. This gives the protein CASSLGSSPLHF. The chain has TRBV5-5 and TRBJ1-6; no clear D gene. There are 12 residues in the CDR3. The germline V gene encodes CDR1 SGHKS and CDR2 YYEKEE (reference sequence). Trimming cost V 2 bases and J 9 bases, with 6 bases left between them.

This clonotype was seen many times. The chain is built from TRBV11-3 and TRBJ2-5, with D perhaps matching TRBD2 (6 bases). The CDR3 is made up of 12 amino acids. The V and J ends lost 5 bases and 5 bases respectively, with 9 bases between them. Germline V gene sequence: CDR1 SGHNT, CDR2 YENEEA. CDR3 loop: CASSRRGETQYF. As DNA, the CDR3 is TGTGCCAGCAGCAGGAGGGGTGAGACCCAGTACTTC.

In its sample, this clonotype was seen many times. V gene TRBV11-3 combines with J gene TRBJ2-1; D is unclear. This CDR3 spans 11 amino acids. Germline CDR1 and CDR2: SGHNT and YENEEA. V lost 6 bases, J lost 8 bases, and 8 bases lay in between. DNA for the CDR3: TGTGCCAGCAGTTCAGTGGATGAGCAGTTCTTC. Its translation is CASSSVDEQFF.

The gene calls are TRBV24-1 and TRBJ2-1; possible D gene TRBD2, 6 bases. The CDR3 is 14 amino acids. Germline V gives CDR1 KGHDR, CDR2 SFDVKD. V was trimmed by 4 bases and J by 6 bases, leaving 12 bases between them. The CDR3 nucleotides are TGTGCCACCAGTGACAGACTAGTGGGCAATGAGCAGTTCTTC. As protein: CATSDRLVGNEQFF.

A few counts support this clonotype. This chain links TRBV20-1 with TRBJ1-5; TRBD1 is a possible D gene (5 bases). Germline CDR1 is DFQATT and CDR2 is SNEGSKA (reference sequence). The CDR3 runs to 17 residues. With 0 bases removed from V and 2 bases from J, the gap between germline ends came to 17 bases. The CDR3 coding sequence is TGCAGTGCTAGAGATATGCAGGGCCTCGATGGCAATCAGCCCCAGCATTTT. Protein sequence: CSARDMQGLDGNQPQHF.

A remark on this clonotype: This may be a read error: a much more frequent sequence differs by one nucleotide. The gene calls are TRBV6-5 and TRBJ2-7; tentatively, D is TRBD1 (6 bases). Trimming shortened V by 4 bases and J by 0 bases, and 7 bases separated the two germline ends. CDR1 is MNHEY, CDR2 SVGAGI, per germline. The CDR3 runs to 13 residues. The CDR3: CASSWDNSYEQYF. CDR3 DNA sequence: TGTGCCAGCAGTTGGGACAACTCCTACGAGCAGTACTTC.

A remark on this clonotype: Relative to the germline gene, one junction end is altered; a read error may explain this. This chain uses TRBV7-9 with TRBJ2-5, with a tentative D call TRBD2 (5 bases). Germline V gene sequence: CDR1 SEHNR, CDR2 FQNEAQ (reference sequence). The CDR3 sequence is 15 residues long. The CDR3 loop is CASSLGAVEQESQYF. For the CDR3, the DNA is TGTGCCAGCAGCTTAGGAGCGGTAGAGCAAGAGTCCCAGTACTTC.

This clonotype was counted many times. The chain employs TRBV7-3 and TRBJ2-1, with TRBD2 identical over 8 bases. This CDR3 contains 14 residues. Germline trimming cut 5 bases from V and 8 bases from J; bases unmatched to any gene: 8. The V gene's germline CDR1 is SGHTA and CDR2 FQGTGA. The CDR3 loop reads CASSPLNGRDEQFF. CDR3 DNA sequence: TGTGCCAGCAGCCCCCTCAACGGGAGGGATGAGCAGTTCTTC.

This clonotype was counted a few times. The chain has TRBV5-1 and TRBJ1-5; D unclear. This CDR3 has 15 amino acids. Trimming shortened V by 2 bases and J by 8 bases, and 17 bases separated the two germline ends. Per the germline V gene, CDR1 is SGHRS and CDR2 is YFSETQ. CDR3 DNA: TGCGCCAGCAGCTTCCTAGGGTTGGGGTTCGAGCCCCAGCATTTT. It codes for CASSFLGLGFEPQHF.

This clonotype has a count of ten or more. The chain combines TRBV10-3 with TRBJ2-3, with 7 bases matching TRBD2. Germline assignment: CDR1 ENHRY and CDR2 SYGVKD. The CDR3 totals 14 residues. With 5 bases clipped from V and 13 bases from J, the junction kept 15 bases outside the gene matches. The CDR3 sequence: CAISSPLWAGVEYF. In DNA, the CDR3 is TGTGCCATCAGTTCCCCGTTGTGGGCGGGAGTAGAGTATTTT.

The V call is TRBV30, the J call TRBJ2-2, with TRBD2 matching 7 bases. The trim removed 4 bases at V and 5 bases at J, leaving 10 bases unmatched. The CDR3 totals 15 residues. Germline CDR1 GTSNPN, CDR2 SVGIG (reference sequence). The CDR3 sequence is CAWKRFRGVTGELFF. In nucleotides, the CDR3 is TGTGCCTGGAAACGATTCCGGGGGGTAACCGGGGAGCTGTTTTTT. Looking up the rest from reference TRBV30 and TRBJ2-2 gives the full variable domain: SQTIHQWPATLVQPVGSPLSLECTVEGTSNPNLYWYRQAAGRGLQLLFYSVGIGQISSEVPQNLSASRPQDRQFILSSKKLLLSDSGFYLCAWKRFRGVTGELFFGEGSRLTVL.

This clonotype was detected a few times. The V and J genes are TRBV2 and TRBJ2-3, with TRBD2 matching over 13 bases. Trimming took 5 bases from V and 2 from J; bases not matched to a gene: 13. Germline V gene sequence: CDR1 SNHLY, CDR2 FYNNEI. The CDR3 length is 19 residues. CDR3 in amino acids: CASSPDQLGLAGFTDTQYF. CDR3 coding DNA: TGTGCCAGCAGTCCCGACCAACTGGGACTAGCGGGATTCACAGATACGCAGTATTTT.

This clonotype was counted ten times or more. In DNA form, the CDR3 reads TGTGCCAGCAGCAAAAATGGGGGAAGCACAGATACGCAGTATTTT. This translates into CASSKNGGSTDTQYF. This chain connects TRBV7-9 to TRBJ2-3; either TRBD1 or TRBD2 may supply D (5 bases each). Germline V gives CDR1 SEHNR, CDR2 FQNEAQ (reference sequence). The CDR3 spans 15 residues. V shed 5 bases and J shed 0 bases, with 12 bases lying between them.

The V and J genes are TRBV10-3 and TRBJ1-2, with D uncertain. V was cut by 11 bases and J by 2 bases, with 15 bases left in between. This CDR3 is built from 13 residues. Germline CDR1 ENHRY, CDR2 SYGVKD. The CDR3: CALRRTENYGYTF. DNA for the CDR3: TGTGCCTTACGACGGACGGAGAACTATGGCTACACCTTC.

A few counts support this clonotype. The chain combines TRBV2 with TRBJ2-1; D is uncertain. CDR1 and CDR2 from the germline V gene are SNHLY and FYNNEI. The V gene lost 8 bases and the J gene lost 8 bases, with 13 bases spanning the gap. CDR3 length equals 12 residues. In DNA form, the CDR3 reads TGTGCCAGCCAGTCGACTGTCTATGAGCAGTTCTTC. Its protein product is CASQSTVYEQFF.

The rearrangement joins TRBV18 to TRBJ1-5; TRBD1 aligns across 9 bases. J gave up 2 bases and V 0 bases, and 2 bases lay outside the gene matches. This CDR3 is 16 amino acids long. The germline gives CDR1 KGHSH, CDR2 LQKENI. The CDR3 spells CASSPPGDRGNQPQHF. CDR3 sequence (DNA): TGTGCCAGCTCACCACCGGGGGACAGGGGCAATCAGCCCCAGCATTTT.